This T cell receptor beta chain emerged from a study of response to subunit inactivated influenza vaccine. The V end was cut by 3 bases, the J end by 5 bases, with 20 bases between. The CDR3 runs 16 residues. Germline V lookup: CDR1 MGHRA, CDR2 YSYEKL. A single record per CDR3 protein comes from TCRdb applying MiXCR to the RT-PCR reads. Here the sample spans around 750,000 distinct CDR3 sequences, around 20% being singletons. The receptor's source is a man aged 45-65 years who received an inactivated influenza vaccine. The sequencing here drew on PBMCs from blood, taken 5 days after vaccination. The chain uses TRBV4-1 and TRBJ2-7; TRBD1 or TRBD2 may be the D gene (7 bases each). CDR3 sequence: CASSHNQGGRVHEQYF. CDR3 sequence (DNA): TGCGCCAGCAGCCACAATCAGGGGGGGAGGGTACACGAGCAGTACTTC.